In this sample, the clone carrying this T cell receptor beta chain turned up once. Antigen: not known. This table comes from immunoSEQ multiplex PCR, and its TCRdb copy is limited to in-frame clones, with some not included. Of about 64,000 clones in the sample, around 87% are singletons; the top ten hold 3.5% to 4%. V lost 3 bases, J lost 2 bases, and 9 bases stayed unmatched. The CDR3 runs 17 residues. The germline CDR1 and CDR2 sequences are SQVTM and ANQGSEA. Recipients received nonmyeloablative bone marrow transplants from related graft donors, with transient mixed chimerism. Unstimulated regulatory T cells (CD4+CD25+CD127-), CD4+CD25- non-regulatory cells, CD4 and CD8 cells were FACS-sorted from thawed PBMCs. The sample is drawn from a study of Tregs in tolerant kidney transplant recipients. Study-wide results and limits: Biological reproducibility was not directly addressed in this study. Some patients' samples used different primers over time, so nucleotide sequences weren't comparable. Activated donor B cell expansion appeared to reveal the most relevant donor-specific TCRbeta repertoire.

The sequence came from a human patient who received a combined kidney and bone marrow transplant. Some T cells could come from the graft donor. The chain recombines TRBV29-1 with TRBJ1-4, with 10 bases that match TRBD1. Sequences were derived from CD4+ T cells from blood (PBMCs), sampled 6 months after the transplant. The CDR3: CSVEGRGQGLTNEKLFF. DNA for the CDR3: TGCAGCGTTGAGGGGCGGGGACAGGGGTTGACTAATGAAAAACTGTTTTTT. Together with reference TRBV29-1 and TRBJ1-4, the CDR3 gives the full variable domain: SAVISQKPSRDICQRGTSLTIQCQVDSQVTMMFWYRQQPGQSLTLIATANQGSEATYESGFVIDKFPISRPNLTFSTLTVSNMSPEDSSIYLCSVEGRGQGLTNEKLFFGSGTQLSVL.